Presented here are 5 T cell receptor beta chains from one specimen sequenced in a study of graft-versus-host responses after intestinal transplantation. Measured with immunoSEQ multiplex PCR; TCRdb has only the in-frame clones, and not every one. This table has tens of thousands of clones, 90% appearing once. These receptors' targets are unknown. Sequencing used unstimulated CD4+ T cells sorted from spleen or lymph node cells, obtained before intestinal transplant. Source of these receptors: a human donor who received an intestinal transplant.

The chain links TRBV7-3 to TRBJ2-6, with D maybe TRBD2 (5 bases). CDR3 size: 15 residues. Germline values: CDR1 SGHTA, CDR2 FQGTGA. V was shortened by 1 base and J by 3 bases, with 7 bases between the two germline ends. The CDR3 region has the DNA TGTGCCAGCAGCTTAAGAGGGATTGGGGCCAACGTCCTGACTTTC. This translates into CASSLRGIGANVLTF.

V usage is TRBV12-5 and J usage is TRBJ2-7, with D perhaps matching TRBD2 (6 bases). The CDR3 consists of 16 residues. Germline CDR1 reads LGHNT; CDR2 reads FRNRAP. Trimming pared 4 bases from V and 3 bases from J, leaving 19 bases between. CDR3 sequence (DNA): TGTGCTAGTGGTTCAGTTCCAGGGCAGGGAGGCTACGAGCAGTACTTC. Amino acids: CASGSVPGQGGYEQYF.

V gene TRBV10-1 combines with J gene TRBJ1-1, with a weak D call TRBD1 (5 bases). Trimming cost V 8 bases and J 8 bases, with 12 bases left between them. Germline CDR1 and CDR2: WNHNN and SYGVQD (reference sequence). The CDR3 has 11 residues. The CDR3 bases are TGCGCCAGCCCACCGACAGACGAAGCTTTCTTT. This translates into CASPPTDEAFF.

V and J are TRBV9 and TRBJ2-1; 10 bases map to TRBD2. The germline V gene has CDR1 SGDLS and CDR2 YYNGEE. This CDR3 is 17 amino acids long. Unmatched junction bases numbered 8, after V lost 3 bases and J lost 2 bases. CDR3 amino acids: CASSALTSGRTYNEQFF. In nucleotides, the CDR3 is TGTGCCAGCAGCGCTTTGACTAGCGGGCGGACCTACAATGAGCAGTTCTTC.

Remarks on this clone: The junction differs from germline at one of its ends, possibly a read error. The chain uses TRBV7-7 and TRBJ1-1; no firm D call. The CDR3 totals 13 residues. Germline assignment: CDR1 SSHAT and CDR2 FNYEAQ (reference sequence). The CDR3 is CASSSTPNTEAFF. CDR3 sequence (DNA): TGTGCTAGCAGCTCGACACCGAACACTGAAGCTTTCTTT.